The 20 T cell receptor beta chains below were found in one sample sequenced in a study of OX40 agonist ivuxolimab in advanced cancers. Measured with immunoSEQ multiplex PCR; TCRdb has only the in-frame clones, and not every one. The sample carries tens of thousands of clones, around 76% recorded once. Sequences were derived from CD4+ or CD8+ T cells sorted from blood, sampled in a trial of the OX40 agonist ivuxolimab. The receptors were sampled from an adult with an advanced solid tumor such as melanoma, head and neck, liver or kidney cancer.

V and J are TRBV6-4 and TRBJ2-7; 9 bases match TRBD1. CDR1 and CDR2 from the germline V gene are MRHNA and SNTAGT. The V and J ends lost 6 bases and 9 bases, in that order; junction bases with no gene match: 15. The CDR3 sequence is 15 residues long. This CDR3 is CASRTTGGDSLGQYF. The CDR3 nucleotides read TGTGCCAGCAGAACTACAGGGGGCGACTCATTGGGGCAGTACTTC.

This chain joins TRBV11-2 and TRBJ1-2, with D hard to call. The CDR3 has 14 residues. Germline V CDR1 and CDR2: SGHAT, FQNNGV. Trimming took off 1 base at V and 2 bases at J, with 8 bases between the two ends. The CDR3 sequence is CASSLARVNYGYTF. The CDR3 DNA sequence: TGTGCCAGCAGCTTAGCCCGGGTCAACTATGGCTACACCTTC. Full variable domain (rest looked up from reference TRBV11-2 and TRBJ1-2): EAGVAQSPRYKIIEKRQSVAFWCNPISGHATLYWYQQILGQGPKLLIQFQNNGVVDDSQLPKDRFSAERLKGVDSTLKIQPAKLEDSAVYLCASSLARVNYGYTFGSGTRLTVV.

The chain links TRBV7-2 to TRBJ2-7; 13 bases are shared with TRBD2. The germline gives CDR1 SGHTA, CDR2 FQGNSA. The V and J ends lost 1 base and 0 bases, in that order; junction bases with no gene match: 3. CDR3 length: 17 residues. CDR3 amino acids: CASSLGLAGGNSYEQYF. CDR3 nucleotides: TGTGCCAGCAGCTTAGGACTAGCGGGGGGCAACTCCTACGAGCAGTACTTC.

V and J are TRBV30 and TRBJ2-3; TRBD1 might be the D (6 bases). Germline V gene sequence: CDR1 GTSNPN, CDR2 SVGIG (reference sequence). CDR3 size: 14 residues. V lost 2 bases and J lost 2, with 11 bases in between. The CDR3 sequence is CAWSKQGPTDTQYF. The CDR3 DNA is TGTGCCTGGAGTAAACAGGGCCCCACAGATACGCAGTATTTT.

J is TRBJ2-1 and V is TRBV4-3; TRBD2 aligns across 9 bases. Trimming cost V 5 bases and J 4 bases; bases outside gene matches: 9. The CDR3 sequence is 16 residues long. Germline V gene lookup returns CDR1 LGHNA and CDR2 YSLEER. The CDR3 is CASSYDRSGGYNEQFF. In nucleotides, the CDR3 is TGCGCCAGCAGCTACGACCGGAGCGGGGGGTACAATGAGCAGTTCTTC.

The V call is TRBV7-2, the J call TRBJ1-1, with a possible D match to TRBD1 (5 bases). Trimming pared 5 bases from V and 6 bases from J, leaving 16 bases between. The CDR3 is 14 residues long. Germline CDR1 reads SGHTA; CDR2 reads FQGNSA. The CDR3 loop is CASSPERGFAEAFF. The CDR3 DNA is TGTGCCAGCAGCCCCGAGCGGGGGTTCGCTGAAGCTTTCTTT.

By proportion, this clone is medium-sized (0.01 to 0.1%). This sequence joins TRBV5-3 and TRBJ2-7, with 9 bases aligning to TRBD1. TRBV5-3 is marked as an open reading frame, function uncertain. The CDR3 runs to 17 residues. Trimming at V came to 4 bases and at J to 4 bases, leaving 15 bases not matched to a gene. The CDR3 DNA sequence: TGTGCCAGAAGCCCCCTCGGGGGACAGGGAAGTCTTTACGAGCAGTACTTC. It encodes CARSPLGGQGSLYEQYF.

This clone was observed a handful of times. The chain is built from TRBV18 and TRBJ1-6, with unresolved D. The germline V gene encodes CDR1 KGHSH and CDR2 LQKENI. Trimming took 2 bases from V and 9 from J, leaving 14 bases between them. This CDR3 is 15 amino acids long. The CDR3 here is CASSPLKDLSSPLHF. The CDR3 coding sequence is TGTGCCAGCTCACCATTGAAGGACCTCAGTTCACCCCTCCACTTT.

This chain joins TRBV11-2 and TRBJ1-5; 12 nucleotides line up with TRBD1. The germline CDR1 and CDR2 sequences are SGHAT and FQNNGV. Trimming took 5 bases from V and 3 from J; bases not matched to a gene: 11. The CDR3 length is 18 residues. The CDR3 here is CASSPGTGGPLLNQPQHF. The CDR3 bases are TGTGCCAGCAGCCCCGGGACAGGGGGCCCCCTACTCAATCAGCCCCAGCATTTT.

The V gene is TRBV7-9, the J gene TRBJ1-2; no clear D gene. The CDR3 runs to 14 residues. Germline V CDR1 and CDR2: SEHNR, FQNEAQ (reference sequence). V dropped 5 bases and J dropped 1 base, with 11 bases sitting between them. The CDR3 nucleotides are TGTGCCAGCAGCCCTCGTGGCAGTAACTATGGCTACACCTTC. Translation: CASSPRGSNYGYTF. Full variable domain (missing parts from reference TRBV7-9 and TRBJ1-2): DTGVSQNPRHKITKRGQNVTFRCDPISEHNRLYWYRQTLGQGPEFLTYFQNEAQLEKSRLLSDRFSAERPKGSFSTLEIQRTEQGDSAMYLCASSPRGSNYGYTFGSGTRLTVV.

This chain links TRBV5-6 with TRBJ1-2, with D perhaps matching TRBD1 (6 bases). The CDR3 is 16 amino acids. Germline CDR1 and CDR2: SGHDT and YYEEEE. V gave up 2 bases and J gave up 4 bases, with 18 bases separating them. The CDR3 region has the DNA TGTGCCAGCAGCTTCGGGCAGGGGATGGGTAGCTATGGCTACACCTTC. Protein product: CASSFGQGMGSYGYTF.

The rearrangement joins TRBV28 to TRBJ2-1; TRBD2 matches at 10 bases. The junction had 5 bases not matched to a gene; V was cut back by 4 bases and J by 5 bases. The germline V gene has CDR1 MDHEN and CDR2 SYDVKM. The CDR3 totals 15 residues. The DNA of the CDR3 is TGTGCCAGCAGTTCTGGTAGCGGGGGGCACAATGAGCAGTTCTTC. It codes for CASSSGSGGHNEQFF.

The chain recombines TRBV19 with TRBJ2-3; D call uncertain. Germline CDR1 reads LNHDA; CDR2 reads SQIVND (reference sequence). This CDR3 is built from 16 residues. Trimming removed 6 bases from V and 2 bases from J, with 18 bases in between. The CDR3 protein is CASSPGLRTHTDTQYF. The CDR3 bases are TGTGCCAGTAGCCCCGGGCTTCGGACCCACACAGATACGCAGTATTTT.

This clone was detected only a few times. The CDR3 region has the DNA TGTGCCAGCAGGGCGACAGGGGGTGGAAACACCATATATTTT. The encoded protein is CASRATGGGNTIYF. V usage is TRBV9 and J usage is TRBJ1-3; 9 bases fit TRBD1. Trimming cost V 5 bases and J 3 bases; bases outside gene matches: 3. The CDR3 totals 14 residues. Germline values: CDR1 SGDLS, CDR2 YYNGEE.

The chain has TRBV4-1 and TRBJ2-3; no clear D. CDR3 size: 19 residues. The germline V gene has CDR1 MGHRA and CDR2 YSYEKL. V lost 0 bases and J lost 3, with 22 bases in between. The CDR3 DNA reads TGCGCCAGCAGCCAAGATCCCGCCCAGAGTAACCTTCGAACAGATACGCAGTATTTT. Encoded protein: CASSQDPAQSNLRTDTQYF.

The chain employs TRBV5-4 and TRBJ2-7; 9 bases match TRBD1. Trimming cost V 4 bases and J 2 bases; bases outside gene matches: 7. Germline loops: CDR1 SGHNT, CDR2 YYREEE (reference sequence). The CDR3 has 15 amino acids. The CDR3 DNA reads as TGTGCCAGCAGCACCGGGACAGGGTGGGCCTACGAGCAGTACTTC. This codes for CASSTGTGWAYEQYF.

The CDR3 bases are TGTGCCAGCAGCTCGGACAGTAAAGCCTATGGCTACACCTTC. Translated: CASSSDSKAYGYTF. This rearrangement joins TRBV7-3 to TRBJ1-2; D perhaps matches TRBD1 (6 bases). With 4 bases removed from V and 4 bases from J, the gap between germline ends came to 13 bases. Germline V lookup: CDR1 SGHTA, CDR2 FQGTGA. The CDR3 sequence is 14 residues long.

The V gene is TRBV11-2, the J gene TRBJ2-7; D is undetermined. The CDR3 sequence is 15 residues long. V shed 5 bases and J shed 0 bases, with 14 bases lying between them. Germline V lookup: CDR1 SGHAT, CDR2 FQNNGV. CDR3 DNA: TGTGCCAGCAGCGCCCTTGGCGCGTTCTCCTACGAGCAGTACTTC. Protein sequence: CASSALGAFSYEQYF.

The table lists this clone with a count of one. This rearrangement joins TRBV27 to TRBJ2-2; a possible D gene is TRBD2 (5 bases). This CDR3 is built from 16 residues. Germline CDR1 MNHEY, CDR2 SMNVEV (reference sequence). V lost 3 bases and J lost 4, with 15 bases in between. The CDR3 region is CASSFGSGVGTGELFF. CDR3 in DNA: TGTGCCAGCAGTTTTGGCAGCGGAGTGGGCACCGGGGAGCTGTTTTTT.

This chain joins TRBV9 and TRBJ2-5, with 10 bases lining up with TRBD2. Germline-derived CDR1 and CDR2 are SGDLS and YYNGEE. V lost 3 bases, J lost 2 bases, and 4 bases stayed unmatched. The CDR3 has 15 amino acids. CDR3 nucleotide sequence: TGTGCCAGCAGCGCCGTAGCGGGGGGTCAAGAGACCCAGTACTTC. Translating gives CASSAVAGGQETQYF.